A single sample is the source of the 27 T cell receptor beta chains below, sequenced in a study of identical twins. TCRdb reprocessed the 5' RACE reads with MiXCR, giving one entry per CDR3 protein. The profile shows approximately 1.8 million distinct CDR3 sequences, roughly a third of them singletons. The sample consisted of cord blood. Receptors originate from a newborn girl in good health.

This rearrangement joins TRBV6-2 or TRBV6-3 to TRBJ2-5, with D perhaps being TRBD1 or TRBD2 (5 bases each). V lost 6 bases to trimming and J lost 3 bases, with 17 bases between them. Per germline, CDR1 MNHEY and CDR2 SVGEGT. There are 15 residues in the CDR3. The CDR3 is CASSRSGTLKETQYF. In DNA, the CDR3 is TGTGCCAGCAGCCGCTCCGGGACCTTGAAAGAGACCCAGTACTTC.

In its sample, this clonotype was seen once. This chain connects TRBV2 to TRBJ2-7; 10 bases are shared with TRBD1. This CDR3 has 14 residues. Germline V gene data show CDR1 as SNHLY and CDR2 as FYNNEI. CDR3 residues: CAGLDRGRRNEQYF. As DNA, the CDR3 is TGTGCTGGACTTGACAGGGGGCGACGCAATGAGCAGTACTTC.

This clonotype occurred a few times. This chain uses TRBV10-3 with TRBJ1-1; weak D call: TRBD1 (5 bases). The CDR3 contains 14 residues. V was clipped by 2 bases and J by 0 bases, with 7 bases between them. Looked up from germline, CDR1 is ENHRY and CDR2 is SYGVKD. The CDR3 DNA reads as TGTGCCATCAGTGAGGGACATTTGAACACTGAAGCTTTCTTT. It codes for CAISEGHLNTEAFF.

This chain links TRBV6-2 or TRBV6-3 with TRBJ2-3; D ambiguous. The CDR3 is 14 amino acids. Germline values: CDR1 MNHEY, CDR2 SVGEGT. Trimming removed 1 base from V and 2 bases from J, with 7 bases in between. The CDR3 loop reads CASSYYLDTDTQYF. CDR3 DNA sequence: TGTGCCAGCAGTTACTATTTGGACACAGATACGCAGTATTTT.

This clonotype was counted between two and nine times. For the CDR3, the DNA is TGTGCCAGCAGCCAAGATACGTATAATTCACCCCTCCACTTT. The encoded protein is CASSQDTYNSPLHF. J is TRBJ1-6 and V is TRBV4-2; D is unclear. Trimming removed 0 bases at V and 4 bases at J, with 4 bases between. This CDR3 is built from 14 residues. CDR1 is LGHNA, CDR2 YNFKEQ, per germline.

This clonotype has just a few counts. The chain couples TRBV28 to TRBJ2-7; maybe TRBD1 (6 bases). CDR3 size: 18 residues. The germline V gene encodes CDR1 MDHEN and CDR2 SYDVKM. Trimming cost V 1 base and J 4 bases, with 23 bases left between them. The DNA for the CDR3 is TGTGCCAGCAGTTTATCTCTGGGCTCCGGGAACAGGGCATACGAGCAGTACTTC. It specifies CASSLSLGSGNRAYEQYF.

This clonotype was seen a handful of times. CDR3 in DNA: TGTGCCAGCAAGAGGGGGATGGGTGGCTACACCTTC. It codes for CASKRGMGGYTF. The chain combines TRBV27 with TRBJ1-2, with a possible D match to TRBD1 (6 bases). The V and J ends lost 7 bases and 7 bases respectively, with 13 bases between them. CDR1 is MNHEY, CDR2 SMNVEV, per germline (reference sequence). This CDR3 is built from 12 residues.

This sequence joins TRBV28 and TRBJ2-7; no firm D call. The CDR3 extends over 11 amino acids. CDR1 and CDR2 from the germline V gene are MDHEN and SYDVKM. V lost 2 bases and J lost 12, with 11 bases in between. Here the CDR3 DNA reads TGTGCCAGCAGTTTACCCGACCCCCCGTACTTC. Its protein product is CASSLPDPPYF.

The V and J genes are TRBV10-3 and TRBJ2-3; 10 nucleotides align to TRBD2. Germline-derived CDR1 and CDR2 are ENHRY and SYGVKD. The CDR3 loop spans 16 amino acids. The V segment lost 10 bases and the J segment 2 bases; nucleotides outside the gene matches: 12. The CDR3 here is CATAGTSGDVTDTQYF. The CDR3 DNA reads as TGTGCCACCGCCGGCACTAGCGGGGATGTCACAGATACGCAGTATTTT.

The J gene is TRBJ1-5, the V gene TRBV27; D is uncertain. The V end was cut by 6 bases, the J end by 1 base, with 13 bases between. Germline CDR1 reads MNHEY; CDR2 reads SMNVEV (reference sequence). The CDR3 totals 15 residues. CDR3 sequence (DNA): TGTGCCAGCAGCTCCCTGGGGAACAGCAATCAGCCCCAGCATTTT. It specifies CASSSLGNSNQPQHF.

As regards this clonotype: At one end the junction does not follow the germline gene, possibly because of a read error. This chain connects TRBV2 to TRBJ1-2, with TRBD1 identical over 8 bases. Germline CDR1 is SNHLY and CDR2 is FYNNEI. The CDR3 extends over 15 amino acids. Here the CDR3 reads CANSDMQGAAYGYTF. DNA for the CDR3: TGTGCCAACAGTGATATGCAGGGGGCAGCGTATGGCTACACCTTC.

This chain links TRBV24-1 with TRBJ1-5; a weak D match, TRBD1 (5 bases). The germline V gene encodes CDR1 KGHDR and CDR2 SFDVKD. V lost 7 bases, J lost 0 bases, and 18 bases lay in between. The CDR3 covers 17 residues. As DNA, the CDR3 is TGTGCCACCAGCTCGGCAGGGTCCAAAATTAGCAATCAGCCCCAGCATTTT. Residues: CATSSAGSKISNQPQHF.

V is TRBV27 and J is TRBJ2-1; 7 bases line up with TRBD2. The V segment lost 8 bases and the J segment 9 bases; nucleotides outside the gene matches: 16. CDR1 is MNHEY and CDR2 is SMNVEV in the germline V gene (reference sequence). The CDR3 consists of 15 residues. The CDR3 DNA follows: TGTGCCAGCGGTCCTTTGGGGGGGAATGGAGGTGAGCAGTTCTTC. Protein: CASGPLGGNGGEQFF.

CDR3 nucleotide sequence: TGTGCCAGCAGTTTCGGCCGGACATTAGACACTGAAGCTTTCTTT. This encodes CASSFGRTLDTEAFF. The rearrangement uses TRBV7-9 and TRBJ1-1; D might be TRBD1 (5 bases). Germline loops: CDR1 SEHNR, CDR2 FQNEAQ (reference sequence). The CDR3 runs to 15 residues. V lost 6 bases and J lost 3, with 17 bases in between.

This clonotype was counted only a few times. The CDR3 reads CATSDTPGQGTYEQYF. CDR3 nucleotides: TGTGCCACCAGTGATACTCCGGGACAGGGAACCTACGAGCAGTACTTC. The V call is TRBV24-1, the J call TRBJ2-7; the match to TRBD1 covers 9 bases. The CDR3 extends over 16 amino acids. From germline, CDR1 is KGHDR and CDR2 SFDVKD. Germline trimming cut 3 bases from V and 2 bases from J; bases unmatched to any gene: 7.

This clonotype was seen a handful of times. The J gene is TRBJ1-6, the V gene TRBV7-2, with a tentative D call TRBD1 (6 bases). The germline V and J ends were trimmed by 3 bases and 0 bases, with 15 bases remaining between them. This CDR3 is 18 amino acids long. The germline gives CDR1 SGHTA, CDR2 FQGNSA. Written as DNA, the CDR3 is TGTGCCAGCAGCTTTGGCCACGACAGGCGCTCCTATAATTCACCCCTCCACTTT. Residues: CASSFGHDRRSYNSPLHF.

The genes are TRBV5-1 and TRBJ1-2; 8 bases are a match to TRBD1. V shed 3 bases and J 4 bases; nucleotides not matched to a gene: 5. The CDR3 runs to 14 residues. From germline, CDR1 is SGHRS and CDR2 YFSETQ. DNA of the CDR3: TGCGCCAGCAGCTCCACAGGGGGTACCTATGGCTACACCTTC. It translates to CASSSTGGTYGYTF.

The rearrangement joins TRBV21-1 to TRBJ2-5; the table gives TRBD2 as D, unverified against the DNA. The J call may be in error: the DNA end matches TRBJ2-7 better. TRBV21-1 represents a pseudogene. CDR3 length: 15 amino acids. CDR3 nucleotide sequence: TGTGCCAGCAGCAAAGACTTGGGACTAGGCCCCGAGCAGTACTTC. It codes for CASSKDLGLGPEQYF.

This clonotype was detected ten times or more. This rearrangement joins TRBV12-3 or TRBV12-4 to TRBJ2-7; D could derive from TRBD1 or TRBD2 (5 bases each). V gave up 0 bases and J gave up 1 base, with 10 bases separating them. The CDR3 contains 15 residues. CDR3 region: CASSLARGPSYEQYF. CDR3 nucleotides: TGTGCCAGCAGTTTAGCCCGGGGCCCTTCCTACGAGCAGTACTTC.

This clonotype was found a few times. This sequence joins TRBV5-4 and TRBJ2-5, with TRBD1 matching over 9 bases. Germline V gene sequence: CDR1 SGHNT, CDR2 YYREEE (reference sequence). With 7 bases clipped from V and 5 bases from J, the junction kept 9 bases outside the gene matches. The CDR3 sequence is 14 residues long. CDR3 DNA: TGTGCCAGCGGACAGGACAGGGGAGGGGAGACCCAGTACTTC. Its translation is CASGQDRGGETQYF.

The gene calls are TRBV6-6 and TRBJ1-1, with TRBD1 identical over 8 bases. The CDR3 covers 17 residues. CDR1 and CDR2 (germline): MNHNY, SVGAGI (reference sequence). After removal of 2 bases from V and 4 bases from J, the junction contained 12 bases not matched to a gene. CDR3 DNA: TGTGCCAGCAGTTACCGGACAGGGTCTGGTTTCGGCACTGAAGCTTTCTTT. It is translated as CASSYRTGSGFGTEAFF.

This clonotype was observed a handful of times. Here the CDR3 DNA reads TGTGCCAGCAGTTTAGCGTTGGGACAGAAGGCCTACGAGCAGTACTTC. It yields the protein CASSLALGQKAYEQYF. The chain combines TRBV12-3 or TRBV12-4 with TRBJ2-7; 7 bases are a match to TRBD1. Trimming cost V 0 bases and J 2 bases; bases outside gene matches: 7. The CDR3 has 16 residues.

The genes are TRBV9 and TRBJ2-7; no firm D call. CDR3 length: 15 residues. Trimming cost V 0 bases and J 3 bases, with 13 bases left between them. CDR1 and CDR2 (germline): SGDLS, YYNGEE. CDR3 in DNA: TGTGCCAGCAGCGTAGCTCCAGAACCGGGCTACGAGCAGTACTTC. Translating it yields CASSVAPEPGYEQYF.

The gene calls are TRBV7-8 and TRBJ2-4; 13 nucleotides agree with TRBD2. This CDR3 has 21 residues. Germline V gene lookup returns CDR1 SGHVS and CDR2 FQNEAQ. J lost 2 bases, V lost 0 bases, and 13 bases had no gene match. The CDR3 bases are TGTGCCAGCAGCTTAGCGAGGCCACTAGCGGGGGGGTCATTAACCAAAAACATTCAGTACTTC. This encodes CASSLARPLAGGSLTKNIQYF.

This clonotype was recorded at least ten times. The rearrangement uses TRBV4-2 and TRBJ1-2, with 7 bases lining up with TRBD1. In germline, CDR1 is LGHNA, CDR2 YNFKEQ. This CDR3 comprises 13 residues. Unmatched junction bases numbered 5, after V lost 4 bases and J lost 6 bases. CDR3 loop: CASSPTTGNGYTF. DNA of the CDR3: TGTGCCAGCAGCCCGACGACAGGGAATGGCTACACCTTC.

The V and J genes are TRBV24-1 and TRBJ2-2, with D possibly TRBD2 on 5 matching bases. This CDR3 is built from 15 residues. Germline loops: CDR1 KGHDR, CDR2 SFDVKD. V was clipped by 4 bases and J by 4 bases, with 12 bases between them. The CDR3 DNA follows: TGTGCCACCAGTGAATCCAGGAGGAGCACCGGGGAGCTGTTTTTT. The encoded protein is CATSESRRSTGELFF.

The rearrangement joins TRBV20-1 to TRBJ2-4; D is unclear. Trimming stripped 7 bases from V and 0 bases from J, with 13 bases between. Germline loops: CDR1 DFQATT, CDR2 SNEGSKA (reference sequence). The CDR3 is 14 residues long. CDR3 loop: CSERVPLAKNIQYF. In DNA form, the CDR3 reads TGCAGTGAAAGGGTCCCCCTAGCCAAAAACATTCAGTACTTC.